This T cell receptor beta chain was documented in a study of neurological immune-mediated disorders. This clonotype was counted at least ten times. The antigen is not known. Template-switch 5'RACE cDNA synthesis added a 10-nucleotide unique molecular identifier. TCRdb called the 5' RACE reads again in MiXCR, with one record for every CDR3 protein. The sample gives around 46,000 distinct CDR3 sequences, around 4.5% of which show up once; 5.5% to 6% is in the top ten. The germline CDR1 and CDR2 sequences are SGHDT and YYEEEE. The CDR3 extends over 16 amino acids. V was trimmed by 5 bases and J by 8 bases, leaving 22 bases between them. Points from the study as a whole: Multiple sclerosis was found to have the least TCR clonal expansion, below healthy controls, and HTLV-1-associated myelopathy the most.

Input material: PBMCs. The receptor's source is a woman aged 60-75 years with multiple sclerosis. The chain combines TRBV5-6 with TRBJ1-4; D ambiguous. CDR3 amino acids: CASSRGRPTIGEKLFF. CDR3 DNA sequence: TGTGCCAGCAGTCGGGGTCGCCCTACTATTGGCGAAAAACTGTTTTTT.